This T cell receptor (beta chain) was recorded in a study of blood T cell repertoires in COVID-19. In the study overall: Donors in the United States, Italy and Spain gave samples during acute or convalescent COVID-19. From T cells, B-cell-depleted T cells, or PBMCs came the material, which was cDNA or gDNA.

This clone was observed once. The study counted Cohort 3 donors as recovered given two negative PCRs, clearance, or symptom resolution. The CDR3 totals 13 residues. Losses at the gene ends were 4 bases for V and 9 bases for J; bases not matched to a gene: 3. Germline values: CDR1 LNHNV, CDR2 YYDKDF (reference sequence). Libraries were prepared by immunoSEQ multiplex PCR; TCRdb keeps only in-frame clonotypes and omits some of them. The table has 490,000 or so clones, approximately 90% seen once. The clonotype comes from a woman in her sixties or seventies who had recovered from COVID-19. Material: PBMCs or T cells enriched from blood (not recorded which). The rearrangement links TRBV15 to TRBJ1-6, with 7 bases lining up with TRBD1. The CDR3 spells CATSINRGSPLHF. The CDR3 nucleotides are TGTGCCACCAGCATAAACAGGGGTTCACCCCTCCACTTT.